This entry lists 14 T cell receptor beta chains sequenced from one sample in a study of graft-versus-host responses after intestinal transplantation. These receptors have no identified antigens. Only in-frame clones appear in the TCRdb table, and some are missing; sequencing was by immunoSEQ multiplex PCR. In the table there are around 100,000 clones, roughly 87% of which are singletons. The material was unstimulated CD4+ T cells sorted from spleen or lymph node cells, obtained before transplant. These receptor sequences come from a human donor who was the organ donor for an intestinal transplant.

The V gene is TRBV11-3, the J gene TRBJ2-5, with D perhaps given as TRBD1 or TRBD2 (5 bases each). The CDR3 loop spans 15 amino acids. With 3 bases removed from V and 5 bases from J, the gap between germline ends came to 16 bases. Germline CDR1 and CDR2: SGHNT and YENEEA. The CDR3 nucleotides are TGTGCCAGCAGCTTGACTTCGGGGACCGGGGAGACCCAGTACTTC. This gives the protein CASSLTSGTGETQYF.

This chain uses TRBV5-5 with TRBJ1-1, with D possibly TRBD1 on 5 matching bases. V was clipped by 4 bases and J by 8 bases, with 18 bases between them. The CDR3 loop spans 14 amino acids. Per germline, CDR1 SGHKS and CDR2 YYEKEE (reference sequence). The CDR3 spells CASSNLGTAPEAFF. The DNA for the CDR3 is TGTGCCAGCAGCAACTTAGGGACGGCGCCAGAAGCTTTCTTT.

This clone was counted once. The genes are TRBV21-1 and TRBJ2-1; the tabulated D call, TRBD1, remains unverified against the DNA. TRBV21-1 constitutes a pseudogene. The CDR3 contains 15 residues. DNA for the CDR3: TGTGCCAGCAGCATACAGGGGATCCTTAAGGCTAAGCAGTTCTTC. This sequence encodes CASSIQGILKAKQFF.

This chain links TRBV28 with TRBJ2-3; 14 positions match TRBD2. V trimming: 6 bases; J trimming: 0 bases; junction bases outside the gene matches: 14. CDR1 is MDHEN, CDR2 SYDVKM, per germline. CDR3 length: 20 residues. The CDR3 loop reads CASRIGGLAGAFASTDTQYF. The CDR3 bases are TGTGCCAGCAGGATCGGGGGACTAGCGGGGGCCTTTGCTAGCACAGATACGCAGTATTTT. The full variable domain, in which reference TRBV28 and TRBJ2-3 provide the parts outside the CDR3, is DVKVTQSSRYLVKRTGEKVFLECVQDMDHENMFWYRQDPGLGLRLIYFSYDVKMKEKGDIPEGYSVSREKKERFSLILESASTNQTSMYLCASRIGGLAGAFASTDTQYFGPGTRLTVL.

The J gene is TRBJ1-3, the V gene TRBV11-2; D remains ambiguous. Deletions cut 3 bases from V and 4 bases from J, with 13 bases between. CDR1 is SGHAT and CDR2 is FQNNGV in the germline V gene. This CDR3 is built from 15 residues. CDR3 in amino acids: CASSFHITGGNTIYF. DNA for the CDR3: TGTGCCAGCAGCTTTCACATTACGGGAGGAAACACCATATATTTT.

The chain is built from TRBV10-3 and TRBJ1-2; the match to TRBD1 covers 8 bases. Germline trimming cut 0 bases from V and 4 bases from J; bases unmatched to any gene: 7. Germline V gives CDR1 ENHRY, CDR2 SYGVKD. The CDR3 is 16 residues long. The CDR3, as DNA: TGTGCCATCAGTGAGTCGATGGACAGGGTAGGCTATGGCTACACCTTC. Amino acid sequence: CAISESMDRVGYGYTF.

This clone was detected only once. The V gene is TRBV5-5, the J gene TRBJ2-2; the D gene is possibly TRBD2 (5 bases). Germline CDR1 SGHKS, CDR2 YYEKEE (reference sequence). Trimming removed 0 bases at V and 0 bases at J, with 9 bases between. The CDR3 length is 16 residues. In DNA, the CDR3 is TGTGCCAGCAGCTTGGGGGCGGGTGCGAACACCGGGGAGCTGTTTTTT. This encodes CASSLGAGANTGELFF.

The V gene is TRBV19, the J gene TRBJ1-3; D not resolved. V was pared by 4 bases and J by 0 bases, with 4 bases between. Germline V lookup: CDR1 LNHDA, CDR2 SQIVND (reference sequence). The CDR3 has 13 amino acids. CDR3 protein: CASSSNSGNTIYF. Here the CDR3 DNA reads TGTGCCAGTAGTAGCAACTCTGGAAACACCATATATTTT.

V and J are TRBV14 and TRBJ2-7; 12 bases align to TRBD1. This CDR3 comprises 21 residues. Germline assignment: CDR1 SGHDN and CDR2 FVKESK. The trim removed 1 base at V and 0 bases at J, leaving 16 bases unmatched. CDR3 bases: TGTGCCAGCAGCCAAGGGCTTTGGCTCCGGGGACAGGGGGCGAGCTCCTACGAGCAGTACTTC. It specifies CASSQGLWLRGQGASSYEQYF.

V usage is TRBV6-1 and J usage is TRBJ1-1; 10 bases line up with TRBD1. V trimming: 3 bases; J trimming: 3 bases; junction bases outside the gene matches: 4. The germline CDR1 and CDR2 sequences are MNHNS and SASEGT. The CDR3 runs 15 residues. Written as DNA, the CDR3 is TGTGCCAGCAGTGAGGGACAGGGGCGATACACTGAAGCTTTCTTT. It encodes CASSEGQGRYTEAFF.

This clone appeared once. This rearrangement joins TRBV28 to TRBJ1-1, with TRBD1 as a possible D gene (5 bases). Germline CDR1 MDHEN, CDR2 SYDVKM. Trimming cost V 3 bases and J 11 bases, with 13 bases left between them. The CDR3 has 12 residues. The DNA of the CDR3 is TGTGCCAGCAGTTTGACGAATCGGGGGGCTTTCTTT. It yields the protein CASSLTNRGAFF.

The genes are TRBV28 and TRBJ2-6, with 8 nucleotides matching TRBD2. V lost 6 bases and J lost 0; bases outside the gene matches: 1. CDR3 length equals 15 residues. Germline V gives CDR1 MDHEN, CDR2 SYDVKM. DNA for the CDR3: TGTGCCAGCAGGAGCGGGGGCTCTGGGGCCAACGTCCTGACTTTC. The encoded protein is CASRSGGSGANVLTF.

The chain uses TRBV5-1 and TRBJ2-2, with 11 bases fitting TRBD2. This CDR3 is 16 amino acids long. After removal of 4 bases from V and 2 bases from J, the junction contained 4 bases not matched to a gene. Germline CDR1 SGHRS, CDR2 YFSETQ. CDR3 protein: CASSPTSGGNTGELFF. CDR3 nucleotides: TGCGCCAGCAGCCCCACTAGCGGGGGTAACACCGGGGAGCTGTTTTTT.

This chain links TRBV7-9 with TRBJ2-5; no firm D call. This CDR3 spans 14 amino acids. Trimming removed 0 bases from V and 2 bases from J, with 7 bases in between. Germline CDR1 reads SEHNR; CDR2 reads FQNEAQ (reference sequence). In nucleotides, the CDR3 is TGTGCCAGCAGCTTAGCAGGGTTACAAGAGACCCAGTACTTC. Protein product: CASSLAGLQETQYF.